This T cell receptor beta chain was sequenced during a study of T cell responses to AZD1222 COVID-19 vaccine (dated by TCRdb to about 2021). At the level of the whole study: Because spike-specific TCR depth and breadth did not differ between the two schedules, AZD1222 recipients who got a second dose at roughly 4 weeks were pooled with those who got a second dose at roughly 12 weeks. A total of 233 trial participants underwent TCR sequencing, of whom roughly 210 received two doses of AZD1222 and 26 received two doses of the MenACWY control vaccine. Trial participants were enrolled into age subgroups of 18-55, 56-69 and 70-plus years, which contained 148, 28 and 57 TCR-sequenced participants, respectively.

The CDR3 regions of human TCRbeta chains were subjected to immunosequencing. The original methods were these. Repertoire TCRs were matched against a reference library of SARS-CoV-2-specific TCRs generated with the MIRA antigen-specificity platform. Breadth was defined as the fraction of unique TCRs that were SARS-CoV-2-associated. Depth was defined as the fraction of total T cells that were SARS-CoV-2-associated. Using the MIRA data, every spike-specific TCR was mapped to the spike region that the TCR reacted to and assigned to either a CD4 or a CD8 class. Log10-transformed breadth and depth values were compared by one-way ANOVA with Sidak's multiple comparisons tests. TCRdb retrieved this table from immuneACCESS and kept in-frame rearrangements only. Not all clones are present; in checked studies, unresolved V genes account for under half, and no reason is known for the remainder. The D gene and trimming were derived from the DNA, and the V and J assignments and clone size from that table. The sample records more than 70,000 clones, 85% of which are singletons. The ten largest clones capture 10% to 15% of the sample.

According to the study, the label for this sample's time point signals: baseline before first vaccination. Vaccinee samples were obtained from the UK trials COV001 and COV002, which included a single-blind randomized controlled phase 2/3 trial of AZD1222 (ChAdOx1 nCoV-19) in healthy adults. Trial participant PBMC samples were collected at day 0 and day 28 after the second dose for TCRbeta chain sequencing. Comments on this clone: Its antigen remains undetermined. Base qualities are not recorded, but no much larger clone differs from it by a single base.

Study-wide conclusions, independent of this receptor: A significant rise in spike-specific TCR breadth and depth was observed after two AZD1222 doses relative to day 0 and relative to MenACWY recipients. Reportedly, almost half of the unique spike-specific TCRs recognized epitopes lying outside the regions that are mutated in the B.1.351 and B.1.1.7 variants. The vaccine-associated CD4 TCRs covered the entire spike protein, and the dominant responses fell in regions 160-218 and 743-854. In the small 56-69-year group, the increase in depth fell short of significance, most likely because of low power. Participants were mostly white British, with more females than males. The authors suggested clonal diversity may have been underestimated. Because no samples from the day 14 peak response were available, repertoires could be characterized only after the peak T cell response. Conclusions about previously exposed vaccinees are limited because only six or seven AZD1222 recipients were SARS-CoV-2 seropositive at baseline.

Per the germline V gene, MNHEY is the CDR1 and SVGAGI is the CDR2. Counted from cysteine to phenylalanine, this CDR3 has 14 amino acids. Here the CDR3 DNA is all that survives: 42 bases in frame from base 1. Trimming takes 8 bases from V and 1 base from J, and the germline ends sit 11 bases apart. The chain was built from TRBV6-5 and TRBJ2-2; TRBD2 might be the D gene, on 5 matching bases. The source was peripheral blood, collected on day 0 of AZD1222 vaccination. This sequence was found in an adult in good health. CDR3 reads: CASHVARNTGELFF. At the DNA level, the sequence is TGTGCCAGCCATGTAGCGAGGAACACCGGGGAGCTGTTTTTT.